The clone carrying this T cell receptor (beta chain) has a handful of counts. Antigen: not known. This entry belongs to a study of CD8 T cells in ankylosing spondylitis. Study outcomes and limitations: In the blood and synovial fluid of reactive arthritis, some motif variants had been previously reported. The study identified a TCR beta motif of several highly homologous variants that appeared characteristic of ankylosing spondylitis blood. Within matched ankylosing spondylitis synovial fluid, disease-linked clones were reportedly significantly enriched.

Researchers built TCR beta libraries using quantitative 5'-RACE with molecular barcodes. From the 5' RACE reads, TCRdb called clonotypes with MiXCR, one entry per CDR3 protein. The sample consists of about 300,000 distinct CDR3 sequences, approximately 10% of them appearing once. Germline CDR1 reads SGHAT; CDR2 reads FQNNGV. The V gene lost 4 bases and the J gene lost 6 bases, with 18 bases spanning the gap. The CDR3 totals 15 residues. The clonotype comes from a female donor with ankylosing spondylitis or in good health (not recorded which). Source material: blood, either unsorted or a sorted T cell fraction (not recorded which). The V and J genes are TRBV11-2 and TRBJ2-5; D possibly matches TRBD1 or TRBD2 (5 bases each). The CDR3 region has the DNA TGTGCCAGCAGCTCCCACTCCGGGACGGGAAAGACCCAGTACTTC. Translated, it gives CASSSHSGTGKTQYF.